This T cell receptor (beta chain) was obtained from a study of long-term antiretroviral therapy in people with HIV. Trimming removed 4 bases from V and 7 bases from J, with 23 bases in between. The CDR3 runs to 17 residues. Germline values: CDR1 LGHNA, CDR2 YNFKEQ. It was version v3.0 of the immunoSEQ assay that was run at survey level. It was roughly 35,000-50,000 T-cell genomes per sample that sequencing targeted. Assay: immunoSEQ multiplex PCR; the TCRdb copy retains only in-frame clones and omits some. The top ten clones hold about 19% of a sample with about 22,000 clones, 70% to 85% of them seen once. Study-wide points: Repertoires with HIV possessed tighter CDR3 length spans than those of controls. Pre-ART expanded TRB clones stayed dominant throughout, though often decreasing after ART.

With regard to this clone: Its specificity is unknown.

The V gene is TRBV4-2, the J gene TRBJ2-4; D may be TRBD1 or TRBD2 (7 bases each). This clonotype was obtained from a man younger than 30 with HIV. This specimen consisted of unsorted PBMCs, obtained 0.1 years before starting antiretroviral therapy. CDR3 loop: CASSLSGGVIIDNIQYF. Here the CDR3 DNA reads TGTGCCAGCAGCCTATCAGGGGGGGTAATTATCGATAACATTCAGTACTTC.